The clone carrying this T cell receptor beta chain was recorded at least ten times. Its specificity is not known. Unique molecular identifiers were affixed to single, distinct cDNA molecules. TCRdb fed the 5' RACE reads into MiXCR, producing one record per CDR3 protein. This table has roughly 81,000 distinct CDR3 sequences, 6% to 7% appearing once. The data were taken from a study of early T cells in non-severe SARS-CoV-2 infection. About the study: Sequenced bulk RNA came from whole blood that was unsorted, and chains were unpaired.

Study-level results: Reliance on VDJdb matching favored anti-spike CD8 responses; private and CD4 specificities were missed.

V lost 3 bases, J lost 6 bases, and 17 bases lay in between. This CDR3 spans 14 amino acids. In germline, CDR1 is SQVTM, CDR2 ANQGSEA. The sequence was obtained from an adult who was a healthcare worker with PCR-confirmed SARS-CoV-2 infection or an uninfected control (not recorded which). Sample: whole blood. J is TRBJ1-2 and V is TRBV29-1, with a possible D match to TRBD1 (6 bases). In DNA form, the CDR3 reads TGCAGCGTTGAGTTGTGGGGGCACCGGGATGGCTACACCTTC. It is translated as CSVELWGHRDGYTF.